This T cell receptor (beta chain) was identified during a study of OX40 agonist ivuxolimab in advanced cancers. Overall study results and limits: Among the least clonally expanded were partial responders at 0.1-3.0 mg/kg. Blood T cells, both CD4+ and CD8+, expanded clonally by week 6 at 0.1 to 3.0 mg/kg.

Assay used: immunoSEQ multiplex PCR; TCRdb lists only in-frame clones, some missing. This table has some 100,000 clones, 84% appearing once. The CDR3 covers 13 residues. Germline V gene data show CDR1 as MNHEY and CDR2 as SMNVEV (reference sequence). With 4 bases clipped from V and 5 bases from J, the junction kept 1 base outside the gene matches. As regards this clone: What it binds is not known.

The specimen comprised CD4+ or CD8+ T cells sorted from blood, sampled in a trial of the OX40 agonist ivuxolimab. This TCR was recovered from an adult with an advanced solid tumor such as melanoma, head and neck, liver or kidney cancer. The rearrangement uses TRBV27 and TRBJ2-2, with 7 bases fitting TRBD1. CDR3 DNA: TGTGCCAGCAGTTCAGGGGGTACCGGGGAGCTGTTTTTT. Translated, it gives CASSSGGTGELFF.